The source of this TCR beta chain is a study of early T cells in non-severe SARS-CoV-2 infection. TCRdb processed the 5' RACE reads anew with MiXCR; each CDR3 protein has one entry. Of 66,000 or so distinct CDR3 sequences listed, more than 10% are singletons. The V and J ends lost 5 bases and 3 bases respectively, with 16 bases between them. CDR1 and CDR2 (germline): MGHDK, SYGVNS. The CDR3 consists of 15 residues. This clonotype was seen more than once but under ten times. The material sequenced was whole blood. This TCR derives from an adult who was a healthcare worker with PCR-confirmed SARS-CoV-2 infection or an uninfected control (not recorded which). The chain combines TRBV25-1 with TRBJ1-2, with a tentative D call TRBD1 (6 bases). The CDR3 sequence: CASSPPGDPHYGYTF. The CDR3 region has the DNA TGTGCCAGCAGTCCACCAGGGGATCCTCACTATGGCTACACCTTC.